The clone carrying this T cell receptor (beta chain) came up once. This entry comes from a study of blood T cell repertoires in COVID-19. TCRdb keeps only in-frame clones here, not all; method: immunoSEQ multiplex PCR. The sample shows 65,000 to 70,000 clones, about four fifths of them seen only once. CDR1 is LGHDT and CDR2 is YNNKEL in the germline V gene (reference sequence). The CDR3 covers 14 residues. Between the trimmed V and J ends, which lost 2 bases and 0 bases, there was a span of 8 bases. Material: peripheral blood. The sequence was obtained from a woman aged 55 to 70 with acute or convalescent COVID-19. The chain uses TRBV3-1 (or the pseudogene TRBV3-2) and TRBJ2-7; D gene ambiguous. The CDR3 spells CASSQLGSSYEQYF. CDR3 bases: TGTGCCAGCAGCCAACTAGGAAGCTCCTACGAGCAGTACTTC.